Below, 18 T cell receptor beta chains from the same sample are listed, as sequenced in a study of blood T cell repertoires in COVID-19. The data were produced by immunoSEQ multiplex PCR, yet TCRdb's version contains in-frame clones alone and is incomplete. The sample lists under 200,000 clones; about 85% were seen once. Input material: peripheral blood. Source of these receptors: a woman in her 70s with COVID-19, enrolled during active disease.

V and J are TRBV3-1 (or the pseudogene TRBV3-2) and TRBJ2-7; no clear D gene. Between the trimmed V and J ends, which lost 1 base and 2 bases, there was a span of 6 bases. The germline V gene encodes CDR1 LGHDT and CDR2 YNNKEL (reference sequence). The CDR3 covers 13 residues. CDR3 sequence reads: CASSQADTYEQYF. CDR3 nucleotides: TGTGCCAGCAGCCAAGCAGATACCTACGAGCAGTACTTC.

The chain combines TRBV7-9 with TRBJ2-7; 8 bases fit TRBD2. Germline lookup yields CDR1 SEHNR and CDR2 FQNEAQ (reference sequence). The CDR3 has 13 residues. V shed 8 bases and J 5 bases; nucleotides not matched to a gene: 8. The DNA for the CDR3 is TGTGCCAGCTCCCCGGGGGGGGGCGACGAGCAGTACTTC. It encodes CASSPGGGDEQYF.

The chain uses TRBV5-1 and TRBJ1-1; D uncertain. V shed 0 bases and J shed 3 bases, with 12 bases lying between them. Germline-derived CDR1 and CDR2 are SGHRS and YFSETQ. The CDR3 spans 15 residues. CDR3 nucleotides: TGCGCCAGCAGCTTGGAGGCAGGAACGCACACTGAAGCTTTCTTT. Residues: CASSLEAGTHTEAFF.

The J gene is TRBJ1-1, the V gene TRBV18, with D unclear. Germline loops: CDR1 KGHSH, CDR2 LQKENI. Trimming took off 6 bases at V and 7 bases at J, with 15 bases between the two ends. The CDR3 contains 13 residues. CDR3 residues: CASSQAIEGEAFF. As DNA, the CDR3 is TGTGCCAGCTCCCAGGCGATCGAGGGTGAAGCTTTCTTT.

The gene calls are TRBV18 and TRBJ1-5; tentative D call: TRBD1 (5 bases). CDR1 and CDR2 (germline): KGHSH, LQKENI. Trimming shortened V by 3 bases and J by 5 bases, and 11 bases separated the two germline ends. This CDR3 comprises 14 residues. For the CDR3, the DNA is TGTGCCAGCTCACCTCAGGTAGGGGATCAGCCCCAGCATTTT. Translated, it gives CASSPQVGDQPQHF.

This rearrangement joins TRBV27 to TRBJ1-1; D is unclear. The CDR3 is 15 residues long. The germline V gene has CDR1 MNHEY and CDR2 SMNVEV (reference sequence). The germline V and J ends were trimmed by 2 bases and 4 bases, with 14 bases remaining between them. The CDR3 region is CASSLVGGSSTEAFF. DNA of the CDR3: TGTGCCAGCAGTTTAGTGGGAGGGTCGAGCACTGAAGCTTTCTTT.

The genes are TRBV28 and TRBJ2-7, with TRBD2 matching over 14 bases. Unmatched junction bases numbered 5, after V lost 6 bases and J lost 4 bases. Germline CDR1 is MDHEN and CDR2 is SYDVKM. This CDR3 contains 15 residues. The CDR3 nucleotides are TGTGCCAGCAGATCTGGGACTAGCGGGGGTTACGAGCAGTACGTC. Encoded protein: CASRSGTSGGYEQYV.

V usage is TRBV28 and J usage is TRBJ1-6; 8 bases agree with TRBD1. The CDR3 spans 17 residues. Germline lookup yields CDR1 MDHEN and CDR2 SYDVKM. Unmatched junction bases numbered 12, after V lost 4 bases and J lost 7 bases. DNA for the CDR3: TGTGCCAGCAGTTCCCCGGACAGGGCAGGATGGAATTCACCCCTCCACTTT. It specifies CASSSPDRAGWNSPLHF.

Comments on this clone: The junction departs from the called germline gene at one end, perhaps through a read error. The chain uses TRBV3-1 (or the pseudogene TRBV3-2) and TRBJ1-1, with 8 positions matching TRBD1. Germline V lookup: CDR1 LGHDT, CDR2 YNNKEL (reference sequence). This CDR3 contains 13 residues. This CDR3 reads CASSQNRGGTSVF. CDR3 DNA sequence: TGTGCCAGCAGCCAAAACAGGGGGGGCACGTCGGTCTTT.

The chain is built from TRBV30 and TRBJ1-5; no clear D gene. Looked up from germline, CDR1 is GTSNPN and CDR2 is SVGIG (reference sequence). The CDR3 totals 13 residues. Trimming left V 2 bases short and J 4 bases short, with 9 bases between. The CDR3 coding sequence is TGTGCCTGGAGTAAGAGGAGAAATCAGCCCCAGCATTTT. This codes for CAWSKRRNQPQHF.

The table lists this clone with a few counts. V and J are TRBV6-5 and TRBJ1-1; no clear D gene. The CDR3 runs to 12 residues. Per the germline V gene, CDR1 is MNHEY and CDR2 is SVGAGI. Trimming cost V 9 bases and J 1 base, with 9 bases left between them. Here the CDR3 DNA reads TGTGCCAGTCGCCGGGGGAACACTGAAGCTTTCTTT. Its translation: CASRRGNTEAFF.

This clone was recorded a few times. This sequence joins TRBV4-2 and TRBJ2-3; D remains unclear. The CDR3 runs 12 residues. V dropped 0 bases and J dropped 5 bases, with 3 bases sitting between them. Germline assignment: CDR1 LGHNA and CDR2 YNFKEQ. The DNA for the CDR3 is TGTGCCAGCAGCCAAGATCTAGATACGCAGTATTTT. Protein sequence: CASSQDLDTQYF.

This chain links TRBV3-1 (or the pseudogene TRBV3-2) with TRBJ2-5; no reliable D call. V lost 0 bases and J lost 1, with 6 bases in between. Germline-derived CDR1 and CDR2 are LGHDT and YNNKEL (reference sequence). There are 14 residues in the CDR3. As DNA, the CDR3 is TGTGCCAGCAGCCAAGATGTCAGCCAAGAGACCCAGTACTTC. Translating it yields CASSQDVSQETQYF.

V and J are TRBV12-3 or TRBV12-4 and TRBJ1-1; 7 bases map to TRBD1. The CDR3 is made up of 13 amino acids. The junction had 5 bases not matched to a gene; V was cut back by 4 bases and J by 6 bases. CDR3 bases: TGTGCCAGCAGTTGGGACAGAGGGTCTGAAGCTTTCTTT. Translating it yields CASSWDRGSEAFF.

V usage is TRBV24-1 and J usage is TRBJ2-3, with 14 positions matching TRBD2. CDR1 is KGHDR and CDR2 is SFDVKD in the germline V gene. The CDR3 runs 17 residues. Unmatched junction bases numbered 7, after V lost 4 bases and J lost 5 bases. The CDR3 is CATSDTGTSGRGDTQYF. In DNA, the CDR3 is TGTGCCACCAGTGACACCGGGACTAGCGGGAGAGGAGATACGCAGTATTTT.

This clone was observed a single time. The chain's CDR3 is CASSYSSPRGQGTF. The CDR3 bases are TGTGCCAGCAGTTACTCGTCACCCAGGGGGCAGGGGACCTTC. This chain links TRBV6-6 with TRBJ1-2; 8 positions agree with TRBD1. J was trimmed by 14 bases and V by 0 bases; bases with no gene match: 11. Per the germline V gene, CDR1 is MNHNY and CDR2 is SVGAGI (reference sequence). The CDR3 runs to 14 residues.

The chain uses TRBV27 and TRBJ2-1, with 13 bases matching TRBD2. The ends lost 6 bases at V and 7 bases at J; junction bases unmatched: 9. CDR3 size: 16 residues. Germline CDR1 reads MNHEY; CDR2 reads SMNVEV (reference sequence). The CDR3 region is CASSLRLAGGLNEQFF. In DNA form, the CDR3 reads TGTGCCAGCAGCCTCCGACTAGCGGGAGGTTTGAATGAGCAGTTCTTC.

This chain uses TRBV30 with TRBJ2-7; perhaps TRBD2 as D (6 bases). With 0 bases removed from V and 7 bases from J, the gap between germline ends came to 13 bases. Looked up from germline, CDR1 is GTSNPN and CDR2 is SVGIG (reference sequence). The CDR3 consists of 13 residues. CDR3: CAWSVVLGREQYV. CDR3 sequence (DNA): TGTGCCTGGAGTGTAGTATTGGGGAGGGAGCAGTACGTC.